The 25 T cell receptor beta chains listed next were all sequenced from one sample in a study of blood T cell repertoires in COVID-19 (TCRdb year 2020). The library was made by the immunoSEQ multiplex PCR assay. Not all clones reach the TCRdb copy of this immuneACCESS table, which keeps in-frame sequences only. Checked studies attribute under half of the gap to unresolved V genes and leave the rest unexplained. This sample has some 510,000 clones in its table, and approximately 90% of those were observed once. 1.8% of the sample rests with the top ten. Sample: PBMCs or T cells enriched from blood (not recorded which). These receptors all come from a woman in her 40s who had recovered from COVID-19.

The V gene is TRBV18, the J gene TRBJ1-1; D not certain. Trimming took 0 bases from V and 6 from J, leaving 11 bases between them. Germline V gene lookup returns CDR1 KGHSH and CDR2 LQKENI. The CDR3 has 14 amino acids. Here the CDR3 DNA reads TGTGCCAGCTCACCACCGCAAGAGTCCTCTGAAGCTTTCTTT. It specifies CASSPPQESSEAFF. Using reference TRBV18 and TRBJ1-1 for the parts outside the CDR3, the full variable domain is NAGVMQNPRHLVRRRGQEARLRCSPMKGHSHVYWYRQLPEEGLKFMVYLQKENIIDESGMPKERFSAEFPKEGPSILRIQQVVRGDSAAYFCASSPPQESSEAFFGQGTRLTVV.

The chain combines TRBV10-3 with TRBJ1-1; TRBD1 might be the D (5 bases). The V and J ends lost 6 bases and 1 base respectively, with 15 bases between them. In germline, CDR1 is ENHRY, CDR2 SYGVKD. This CDR3 contains 15 residues. DNA of the CDR3: TGTGCCATCAGGGGATCAGGGCTCAGGAACACTGAAGCTTTCTTT. Translated, it gives CAIRGSGLRNTEAFF.

V is TRBV13 and J is TRBJ1-1; D is ambiguous. The V gene lost 5 bases and the J gene lost 3 bases, with 10 bases spanning the gap. This CDR3 contains 13 residues. Germline V gives CDR1 PRHDT, CDR2 FYEKMQ (reference sequence). CDR3 nucleotides: TGTGCCAGCAGCGCCGGGAGGTACACTGAAGCTTTCTTT. Translated: CASSAGRYTEAFF.

The chain employs TRBV19 and TRBJ2-2; unclear D gene. Per germline, CDR1 LNHDA and CDR2 SQIVND (reference sequence). The ends were cut back, 4 bases at V and 0 bases at J, with 9 bases in the middle. This CDR3 is built from 15 residues. In DNA, the CDR3 is TGTGCCAGTAGTAGGAACCGGGCGAACACCGGGGAGCTGTTTTTT. It encodes CASSRNRANTGELFF.

J is TRBJ2-5 and V is TRBV10-3; TRBD1 matches at 8 bases. The CDR3 loop spans 13 amino acids. Germline CDR1 is ENHRY and CDR2 is SYGVKD. The V segment lost 7 bases and the J segment 5 bases; nucleotides outside the gene matches: 6. The chain's CDR3 is CAINRDRSETQYF. In nucleotides, the CDR3 is TGTGCCATCAACCGGGACAGGTCGGAGACCCAGTACTTC.

The chain combines TRBV12-5 with TRBJ1-3; TRBD1 is a possible D gene (5 bases). Deletions cut 0 bases from V and 1 base from J, with 10 bases between. Germline CDR1 is LGHNT and CDR2 is FRNRAP. CDR3 length: 16 residues. CDR3 sequence: CASGLVVGGSGNTIYF. CDR3 in DNA: TGTGCTAGTGGTTTGGTAGTCGGGGGGTCTGGAAACACCATATATTTT. Drawing the rest from reference TRBV12-5 and TRBJ1-3, the complete variable domain is DARVTQTPRHKVTEMGQEVTMRCQPILGHNTVFWYRQTMMQGLELLAYFRNRAPLDDSGMPKDRFSAEMPDATLATLKIQPSEPRDSAVYFCASGLVVGGSGNTIYFGEGSWLTVV.

This chain connects TRBV19 to TRBJ1-5; 7 nucleotides align to TRBD1. After removal of 8 bases from V and 2 bases from J, the junction contained 9 bases not matched to a gene. The germline V gene has CDR1 LNHDA and CDR2 SQIVND (reference sequence). The CDR3 length is 15 residues. The CDR3 spells CASWPGGNGNQPQHF. The CDR3 nucleotides are TGTGCCAGTTGGCCAGGGGGTAATGGCAATCAGCCCCAGCATTTT.

The chain employs TRBV5-6 and TRBJ1-3, with 9 bases identical to TRBD1. Germline trimming cut 4 bases from V and 7 bases from J; bases unmatched to any gene: 12. The CDR3 consists of 16 residues. Germline lookup yields CDR1 SGHDT and CDR2 YYEEEE. The CDR3 nucleotides are TGTGCCAGCAGCACTACAGAACAGGGGGCGCTTAACACCATATATTTT. Translated: CASSTTEQGALNTIYF. The variable domain in full, with the rest retrieved from reference TRBV5-6 and TRBJ1-3, is DAGVTQSPTHLIKTRGQQVTLRCSPKSGHDTVSWYQQALGQGPQFIFQYYEEEERQRGNFPDRFSGHQFPNYSSELNVNALLLGDSALYLCASSTTEQGALNTIYFGEGSWLTVV.

Comments on this clone: One end of the junction fails to match germline, which may point to a read error. The chain joins TRBV7-7 to TRBJ2-2; 10 bases are a match to TRBD1. The length of the CDR3 is 16 residues. Germline lookup yields CDR1 SSHAT and CDR2 FNYEAQ (reference sequence). CDR3 loop: CASSPTDRGRTGELFF. In DNA form, the CDR3 reads TGTGCTAGCAGCCCTACTGACAGGGGGCGGACCGGGGAGCTGTTTTTT.

The chain employs TRBV9 and TRBJ2-4; maybe TRBD2 (6 bases). V was trimmed by 1 base and J by 2 bases, leaving 13 bases between them. The CDR3 totals 16 residues. Germline CDR1 and CDR2: SGDLS and YYNGEE. This CDR3 reads CASSVSAGRTKNIQYF. In DNA, the CDR3 is TGTGCCAGCAGCGTAAGTGCGGGGAGGACCAAAAACATTCAGTACTTC.

The rearrangement uses TRBV13 and TRBJ2-3, with 12 positions matching TRBD2. CDR1 and CDR2 (germline): PRHDT, FYEKMQ (reference sequence). J was trimmed by 7 bases and V by 7 bases; bases with no gene match: 21. CDR3 length equals 19 residues. This chain's CDR3 is CASNYGTSGHGPSGNTQYF. CDR3 bases: TGTGCCAGCAACTACGGGACTAGCGGGCACGGGCCCTCCGGAAATACGCAGTATTTT.

The chain carries TRBV19 and TRBJ2-2, with D possibly being TRBD1 (5 bases). The CDR3 is 19 residues long. Germline V gives CDR1 LNHDA, CDR2 SQIVND (reference sequence). V was shortened by 5 bases and J by 2 bases, with 24 bases between the two germline ends. The CDR3, as DNA: TGTGCCAGTAGTTCCCTTACTGGACAATCCTTAGCTAACACCGGGGAGCTGTTTTTT. As protein: CASSSLTGQSLANTGELFF.

CDR3 amino acids: CASSPLPTALNTEAFF. As DNA, the CDR3 is TGCGCCAGCAGCCCCCTCCCGACAGCGTTGAACACTGAAGCTTTCTTT. The chain employs TRBV5-1 and TRBJ1-1; D is perhaps TRBD1 (5 bases). Germline V CDR1 and CDR2: SGHRS, YFSETQ. This CDR3 is built from 16 residues. Trimming shortened V by 4 bases and J by 0 bases, and 16 bases separated the two germline ends.

The CDR3 region is CASSLGGARFQPQHF. In DNA, the CDR3 is TGTGCCAGCAGCTTAGGGGGGGCTCGGTTTCAGCCCCAGCATTTT. V usage is TRBV6-5 and J usage is TRBJ1-5; D might be TRBD1 (6 bases). The V end was cut by 6 bases, the J end by 6 bases, with 18 bases between. Per germline, CDR1 MNHEY and CDR2 SVGAGI. This CDR3 region has 15 residues.

This chain connects TRBV20-1 to TRBJ2-7; 10 bases match TRBD2. V lost 3 bases to trimming and J lost 2 bases; unmatched junction nucleotides: 10. This CDR3 is 16 amino acids long. Germline CDR1 and CDR2: DFQATT and SNEGSKA (reference sequence). The CDR3 spells CSASYRLAGNTYEQYF. The DNA of the CDR3 is TGCAGTGCTAGTTATCGACTAGCGGGCAACACCTACGAGCAGTACTTC.

The rearrangement joins TRBV6-2 or TRBV6-3 to TRBJ1-5; a weak D match, TRBD1 (5 bases). Trimming shortened V by 0 bases and J by 0 bases, and 21 bases separated the two germline ends. Germline CDR1 is MNHEY and CDR2 is SVGEGT. This CDR3 is built from 20 residues. CDR3 loop: CASSYSRPDSPYDSNQPQHF. The CDR3 bases are TGTGCCAGCAGTTACTCACGGCCCGACAGCCCCTACGATAGCAATCAGCCCCAGCATTTT.

The rearrangement joins TRBV7-7 to TRBJ2-5, with TRBD1 as a possible D gene (6 bases). Trimming removed 0 bases at V and 4 bases at J, with 12 bases between. There are 15 residues in the CDR3. Germline-derived CDR1 and CDR2 are SSHAT and FNYEAQ (reference sequence). CDR3 DNA sequence: TGTGCCAGCAGCTTAGCAACCGGGACACGAGAGACCCAGTACTTC. Encoded protein: CASSLATGTRETQYF.

The chain links TRBV10-3 to TRBJ1-2; D is uncertain. Germline V gene data show CDR1 as ENHRY and CDR2 as SYGVKD. Trimming shortened V by 4 bases and J by 5 bases, and 11 bases separated the two germline ends. The CDR3 totals 13 residues. The CDR3 DNA reads TGTGCCATCAGTGGCGACGGGGTGTATGGCTACACCTTC. Translated: CAISGDGVYGYTF.

The CDR3 coding sequence is TGTGCCACCAGCAGAGAATCAGGGTATCGCAATCAGCCCCAGCATTTT. Encoded protein: CATSRESGYRNQPQHF. The V and J genes are TRBV15 and TRBJ1-5; tentative D call: TRBD1 (5 bases). CDR3 size: 16 residues. Germline assignment: CDR1 LNHNV and CDR2 YYDKDF (reference sequence). Trimming shortened V by 0 bases and J by 2 bases, and 11 bases separated the two germline ends.

The genes are TRBV27 and TRBJ2-7; D is perhaps TRBD2 (7 bases). This CDR3 contains 12 residues. Per germline, CDR1 MNHEY and CDR2 SMNVEV (reference sequence). Trimming left V 6 bases short and J 6 bases short, with 12 bases between. This CDR3 reads CASRGGAREQYF. The CDR3 bases are TGTGCCAGCAGAGGGGGGGCGCGCGAGCAGTACTTC.

The V call is TRBV2, the J call TRBJ2-7; D may be TRBD2 (7 bases). The V gene's germline CDR1 is SNHLY and CDR2 FYNNEI. V lost 10 bases, J lost 3 bases, and 19 bases lay in between. CDR3 length equals 14 residues. The CDR3 loop reads CATTRNRDYYEQYF. The DNA for the CDR3 is TGTGCCACCACTCGAAACAGGGACTACTACGAGCAGTACTTC.

The chain joins TRBV6-2 or TRBV6-3 to TRBJ2-7; no firm D call. Germline CDR1 is MNHEY and CDR2 is SVGEGT. CDR3 length equals 15 residues. Trimming removed 0 bases at V and 6 bases at J, with 15 bases between. The CDR3 is CASSYSKAARGEQYF. As DNA, the CDR3 is TGTGCCAGCAGTTACTCGAAGGCAGCCCGAGGCGAGCAGTACTTC.

The CDR3 DNA reads as TGTGCCAGCACTGCAGGGGGAGGTCAGCCCCAGCATTTT. Translation: CASTAGGGQPQHF. The V and J genes are TRBV25-1 and TRBJ1-5; 7 bases align to TRBD1. Germline V gene data show CDR1 as MGHDK and CDR2 as SYGVNS. CDR3 length: 13 residues. Trimming cost V 7 bases and J 6 bases; bases outside gene matches: 6.

This chain links TRBV7-2 with TRBJ2-5; D remains ambiguous. Germline V lookup: CDR1 SGHTA, CDR2 FQGNSA. Trimming cost V 5 bases and J 5 bases, with 12 bases left between them. CDR3 length equals 13 residues. CDR3 region: CASSQVLRETQYF. The DNA for the CDR3 is TGTGCCAGCAGCCAAGTATTACGGGAGACCCAGTACTTC.

This chain links TRBV6-5 with TRBJ1-6; the D gene is possibly TRBD1 (6 bases). Trimming removed 5 bases at V and 6 bases at J, with 14 bases between. The germline V gene has CDR1 MNHEY and CDR2 SVGAGI. This CDR3 spans 15 amino acids. The CDR3 spells CASSTDRRRNSPLHF. The CDR3 nucleotides read TGTGCCAGCAGTACTGACAGGCGCCGTAATTCACCCCTCCACTTT.